This TCR beta chain comes out of a study of T cell changes during pregnancy in multiple sclerosis. Profiled with immunoSEQ multiplex PCR; TCRdb holds only in-frame clones, not every one. The profile shows about 92,000 clones, 85% to 95% of them singletons. Here the sequenced sample was peripheral blood, taken in the first trimester of pregnancy. The TCR comes from a female donor with multiple sclerosis, enrolled in a pregnancy study.

CDR3 in amino acids: CASSVMTGDEQFF. The CDR3 region has the DNA TGTGCCAGCAGCGTTATGACAGGGGATGAGCAGTTCTTC. The V gene is TRBV7-3, the J gene TRBJ2-1, with 8 bases fitting TRBD1. Trimming at V came to 5 bases and at J to 8 bases, leaving 5 bases not matched to a gene. The CDR3 is made up of 13 amino acids. The germline V gene encodes CDR1 SGHTA and CDR2 FQGTGA.